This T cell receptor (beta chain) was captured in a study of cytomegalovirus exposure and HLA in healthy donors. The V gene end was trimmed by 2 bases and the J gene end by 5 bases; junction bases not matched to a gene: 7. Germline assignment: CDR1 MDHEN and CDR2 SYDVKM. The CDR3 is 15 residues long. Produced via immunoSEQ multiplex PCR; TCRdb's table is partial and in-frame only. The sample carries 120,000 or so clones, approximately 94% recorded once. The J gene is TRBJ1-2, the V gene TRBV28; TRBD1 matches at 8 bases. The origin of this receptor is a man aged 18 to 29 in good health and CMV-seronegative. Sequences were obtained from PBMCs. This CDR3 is CASSLGGTGLYGYTF. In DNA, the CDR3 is TGTGCCAGCAGTTTAGGGGGGACAGGTTTATATGGCTACACCTTC.